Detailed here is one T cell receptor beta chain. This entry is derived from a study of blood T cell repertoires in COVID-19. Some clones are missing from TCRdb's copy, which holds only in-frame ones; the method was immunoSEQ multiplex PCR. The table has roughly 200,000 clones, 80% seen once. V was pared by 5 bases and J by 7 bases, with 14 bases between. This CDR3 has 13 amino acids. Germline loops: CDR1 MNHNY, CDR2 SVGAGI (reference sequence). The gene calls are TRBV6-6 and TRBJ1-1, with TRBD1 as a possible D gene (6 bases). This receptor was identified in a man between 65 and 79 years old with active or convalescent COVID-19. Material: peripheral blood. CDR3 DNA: TGTGCCAGCAGTACAGGGTGGGACGGTGAAGCTTTCTTT. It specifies CASSTGWDGEAFF.